This T cell receptor beta chain originates from a study of blood T cell repertoires in COVID-19. As for the study in general: T cells, B-cell-depleted T cells, or PBMCs provided the cDNA or gDNA that served as material.

Authors' data handling: Nucleated cell number was recorded as an estimate derived from reference gene primer amplification. Libraries were prepared by immunoSEQ multiplex PCR; TCRdb keeps only in-frame clonotypes and omits some of them. Clonal size and the V and J genes are those of that table, whereas D and trimming came from the DNA. The sample consists of about 190,000 clones, roughly four fifths of them appearing once. This CDR3 region has 15 residues. From germline, CDR1 is MNHEY and CDR2 SMNVEV (reference sequence). J lost 3 bases, V lost 0 bases, and 5 bases had no gene match. The sequence came from a woman between 35 and 50 years old with acute or convalescent COVID-19. Sequencing was done on a sample of peripheral blood. The V and J genes are TRBV27 and TRBJ2-7; 7 bases match TRBD1. The CDR3 reads CASSLSGTAHYEQYF. The DNA of the CDR3 is TGTGCCAGCAGTTTATCGGGGACAGCTCACTACGAGCAGTACTTC.